This TCR beta chain was retrieved from a study of regulatory T cells in long-lasting Graves disease. For TCR beta, libraries came from iRepertoire HTBI primers and Arm-PCR of CDR3 regions. TCRdb re-analysed the multiplex PCR reads in MiXCR, keeping a single row per CDR3 protein. The table includes about half a million distinct CDR3 sequences, 12% detected once. Overall study findings and caveats: There was favoring of TRBV28, TRBJ1-2 and TRBJ2-5 in persistent disease. In persistent patients, shared public clonotypes (around 2,500) outnumbered those in new patients (approximately 880).

On this clonotype: The antigen is not known.

V was pared by 0 bases and J by 6 bases, with 8 bases of the junction left unmatched. The CDR3 spans 16 residues. Germline V gene lookup returns CDR1 SGHRS and CDR2 YFSETQ. The time point denotes: newly diagnosed GD, antithyroid drugs for less than 3 months. Extracted PBMC RNA gave rise to the TCR library. The same sample was also studied in work on T cells in Graves' hyperthyroidism and ophthalmopathy. That report adds: RT-PCR in the first round (using the HTBI primer set) targeted the TCR CDR3. Among clonotypes expanded in thyroid above 0.001, most were also found in blood.

The chain carries TRBV5-1 and TRBJ2-2; 7 bases map to TRBD1. This specimen consisted of peripheral blood mononuclear cells (PBMCs), obtained at new diagnosis, from a patient treated with antithyroid drugs. The TCR comes from a woman in her twenties or thirties with Graves disease. CDR3 nucleotide sequence: TGCGCCAGCAGCTTGGTAGGGACAGAAAAGTCCGGGGAGCTGTTTTTT. This encodes CASSLVGTEKSGELFF.